Presented here are 25 T cell receptor beta chains from one specimen sequenced in a study of shared clonotypes between healthy human individuals. TCRdb's table, derived via immunoSEQ multiplex PCR, lists solely in-frame clones and lacks some. The sample yields some 1.5 million clones, over 95% seen once. The source material was naive CD4+ T cells sorted from blood. Subset described: CD45RA+ positively selected. The receptors originated from a man under 40 in good health.

This chain joins TRBV9 and TRBJ2-2, with 11 positions matching TRBD2. V gave up 5 bases and J gave up 7 bases; unmatched junction bases: 7. The CDR3 has 15 amino acids. Germline CDR1 and CDR2: SGDLS and YYNGEE. DNA of the CDR3: TGTGCCAGCAGGCCAGAGACTAGCGGGATCGGGGAGCTGTTTTTT. Translation gives CASRPETSGIGELFF.

The sample holds a few counts of this clone. The V and J genes are TRBV30 and TRBJ1-2; tentatively, D is TRBD1 (5 bases). V lost 4 bases and J 4 bases, leaving 19 bases between the germline ends. This CDR3 has 15 residues. CDR1 and CDR2 (germline): GTSNPN, SVGIG (reference sequence). The CDR3: CAWKGLKSWGYGYTF. The CDR3 coding sequence is TGTGCCTGGAAGGGACTCAAGTCTTGGGGCTATGGCTACACCTTC.

The gene calls are TRBV5-4 and TRBJ1-1; 8 bases line up with TRBD1. V was clipped by 3 bases and J by 2 bases; unmatched bases: 12. The CDR3 consists of 17 residues. Germline values: CDR1 SGHNT, CDR2 YYREEE (reference sequence). The CDR3 DNA reads TGTGCCAGCAGCTGGGCCCCACCGACAGGGGTTAACACTGAAGCTTTCTTT. This encodes CASSWAPPTGVNTEAFF.

This sequence joins TRBV6-1 and TRBJ2-5; D gene uncertain. There are 14 residues in the CDR3. In germline, CDR1 is MNHNS, CDR2 SASEGT. Trimming cost V 1 base and J 2 bases, with 8 bases left between them. Here the CDR3 reads CASSEVYYQETQYF. The CDR3 DNA follows: TGTGCCAGCAGTGAAGTTTACTATCAAGAGACCCAGTACTTC.

The chain joins TRBV11-3 to TRBJ2-1; 7 bases line up with TRBD1. This CDR3 has 14 amino acids. The trim removed 5 bases at V and 9 bases at J, leaving 10 bases unmatched. Germline CDR1 reads SGHNT; CDR2 reads YENEEA. CDR3 sequence (DNA): TGTGCCAGCAGCCCGACGACAGGGTTGGGTGAGCAGTTCTTC. The encoded protein is CASSPTTGLGEQFF.

This chain's CDR3 is CASSRRIRGYTF. CDR3 bases: TGTGCCAGCAGCCGGCGAATTCGGGGCTACACCTTC. The chain employs TRBV5-8 and TRBJ1-2; no clear D. Trimming left V 4 bases short and J 8 bases short, with 12 bases between. The CDR3 contains 12 residues. Per germline, CDR1 SGHTS and CDR2 YDEGEE.

The V and J genes are TRBV5-4 and TRBJ2-1; TRBD2 is a possible D gene (5 bases). Deletions cut 6 bases from V and 7 bases from J, with 20 bases between. This CDR3 region has 15 residues. Germline-derived CDR1 and CDR2 are SGHNT and YYREEE (reference sequence). CDR3 residues: CASKQDPTTGNEQFF. CDR3 coding DNA: TGTGCCAGCAAGCAGGACCCCACCACGGGGAATGAGCAGTTCTTC.

This chain joins TRBV5-5 and TRBJ2-4; D is unclear. Between the trimmed V and J ends, which lost 0 bases and 6 bases, there was a span of 1 base. CDR1 is SGHKS, CDR2 YYEKEE, per germline (reference sequence). The CDR3 runs 11 residues. The CDR3 is CASSLANIQYF. CDR3 in DNA: TGTGCCAGCAGCTTGGCAAACATTCAGTACTTC.

Here the CDR3 DNA reads TGTGCCAGCAGTGGCCTAGGCTACGAGCAGTACTTC. It specifies CASSGLGYEQYF. This rearrangement joins TRBV28 to TRBJ2-7; no definite D call. CDR1 is MDHEN and CDR2 is SYDVKM in the germline V gene. The CDR3 loop spans 12 amino acids. V was cut by 5 bases and J by 3 bases, with 8 bases left in between.

The chain joins TRBV9 to TRBJ1-2, with D maybe TRBD1 (6 bases). Looked up from germline, CDR1 is SGDLS and CDR2 is YYNGEE. The CDR3 runs to 13 residues. Trimming took off 4 bases at V and 2 bases at J, with 9 bases between the two ends. The CDR3 DNA reads as TGTGCCAGCAGCCACGACAGGAACTATGGCTACACCTTC. Amino acid sequence: CASSHDRNYGYTF.

The chain recombines TRBV28 with TRBJ2-4; 7 bases are shared with TRBD1. CDR1 MDHEN and CDR2 SYDVKM come from the germline V gene. The CDR3 extends over 15 amino acids. The trim removed 7 bases at V and 4 bases at J, leaving 10 bases unmatched. CDR3: CASNMYRDSKNIQYF. CDR3 DNA sequence: TGTGCCAGCAACATGTACCGGGACAGTAAAAACATTCAGTACTTC.

The chain links TRBV5-6 to TRBJ1-5; the match to TRBD1 covers 8 bases. With 4 bases clipped from V and 7 bases from J, the junction kept 4 bases outside the gene matches. Looked up from germline, CDR1 is SGHDT and CDR2 is YYEEEE. CDR3 length: 13 amino acids. CDR3 protein: CASSRTGQQPQHF. DNA of the CDR3: TGTGCCAGCAGCAGGACAGGGCAACAGCCCCAGCATTTT. Drawing the rest from reference TRBV5-6 and TRBJ1-5, the complete variable domain is DAGVTQSPTHLIKTRGQQVTLRCSPKSGHDTVSWYQQALGQGPQFIFQYYEEEERQRGNFPDRFSGHQFPNYSSELNVNALLLGDSALYLCASSRTGQQPQHFGDGTRLSIL.

The chain joins TRBV18 to TRBJ2-5; maybe TRBD1 (5 bases). The CDR3 totals 15 residues. V lost 2 bases, J lost 1 base, and 11 bases lay in between. Per germline, CDR1 KGHSH and CDR2 LQKENI. In DNA, the CDR3 is TGTGCCAGCTCACCAGTCTCAGGGCCCCAAGAGACCCAGTACTTC. As protein: CASSPVSGPQETQYF.

V gene TRBV7-9 combines with J gene TRBJ2-1; D unclear. V shed 2 bases and J shed 10 bases, with 12 bases lying between them. This CDR3 contains 13 residues. Germline values: CDR1 SEHNR, CDR2 FQNEAQ (reference sequence). DNA of the CDR3: TGTGCCAGCAGCTTATTGCTAGTTCAAGAGCAGTTCTTC. Its translation: CASSLLLVQEQFF.

The genes are TRBV4-1 and TRBJ2-5; TRBD2 is a possible D gene (5 bases). V was pared by 2 bases and J by 1 base, with 14 bases between. CDR1 is MGHRA and CDR2 is YSYEKL in the germline V gene. The CDR3 is 16 amino acids. The CDR3 DNA is TGCGCCAGCAGCCAACGGACTGCAAAGTCCCAAGAGACCCAGTACTTC. Translated: CASSQRTAKSQETQYF.

This clone was seen a single time. V gene TRBV5-8 combines with J gene TRBJ2-2; D not resolved. The ends were cut back, 1 base at V and 6 bases at J, with 7 bases in the middle. The germline CDR1 and CDR2 sequences are SGHTS and YDEGEE. The CDR3 loop spans 13 amino acids. The CDR3 region is CASSLIVSGELFF. The CDR3 DNA is TGTGCCAGCAGCTTGATAGTTTCCGGGGAGCTGTTTTTT.

This clone was found once. This chain links TRBV10-3 with TRBJ2-1; 14 bases match TRBD2. V gave up 5 bases and J gave up 7 bases; unmatched junction bases: 4. Germline-derived CDR1 and CDR2 are ENHRY and SYGVKD. The CDR3 consists of 15 residues. The CDR3 DNA reads as TGTGCCATCAGTTCGGGACTAGCGGGAGCGAATGAGCAGTTCTTC. This codes for CAISSGLAGANEQFF.

The V gene is TRBV27, the J gene TRBJ2-7; D might be TRBD2 (5 bases). The CDR3 has 15 amino acids. From germline, CDR1 is MNHEY and CDR2 SMNVEV (reference sequence). The V end lost 9 bases, the J end lost 7 bases, and 25 bases lay between the germline ends. The CDR3 DNA reads TGTGCCAGTCATTCCCCGGGGAAACGCCCCCAAGAGCAGTACTTC. Amino acids: CASHSPGKRPQEQYF.

Regarding this clone: This specimen includes other DNA sequences encoding the same CDR3. The genes are TRBV18 and TRBJ2-3, with D unclear. Germline V gives CDR1 KGHSH, CDR2 LQKENI. This CDR3 has 13 residues. V lost 0 bases and J 4 bases, leaving 5 bases between the germline ends. The CDR3 sequence: CASSPPSADTQYF. As DNA, the CDR3 is TGTGCCAGCTCACCACCCTCTGCAGATACGCAGTATTTT.

V and J are TRBV29-1 and TRBJ2-3; 12 nucleotides match TRBD1. The junction had 13 bases not matched to a gene; V was cut back by 6 bases and J by 0 bases. CDR1 is SQVTM and CDR2 is ANQGSEA in the germline V gene. This CDR3 has 18 amino acids. The CDR3 loop is CSVAGTGGLAPSTDTQYF. DNA of the CDR3: TGCAGCGTCGCCGGGACAGGGGGCTTAGCGCCAAGCACAGATACGCAGTATTTT.

The rearrangement uses TRBV19 and TRBJ2-5; 8 bases match TRBD1. This CDR3 spans 13 amino acids. V was clipped by 5 bases and J by 5 bases; unmatched bases: 4. Looked up from germline, CDR1 is LNHDA and CDR2 is SQIVND (reference sequence). CDR3 sequence reads: CASSPDREETQYF. The CDR3 DNA follows: TGTGCCAGTAGTCCGGACAGGGAGGAGACCCAGTACTTC.

Details on this clone: In the same sample, other DNA sequences code for this CDR3. This chain connects TRBV14 to TRBJ2-1, with TRBD1 matching over 7 bases. Germline V gene lookup returns CDR1 SGHDN and CDR2 FVKESK. The CDR3 spans 13 residues. V trimming: 1 base; J trimming: 8 bases; junction bases outside the gene matches: 2. The CDR3 loop reads CASSQVRGHEQFF. The DNA of the CDR3 is TGTGCCAGCAGCCAAGTAAGGGGGCATGAGCAGTTCTTC.

The CDR3 sequence is CASSYSTSTDGYTF. The CDR3 bases are TGTGCCAGCAGTTACTCGACAAGTACGGATGGCTACACCTTC. This chain links TRBV6-5 with TRBJ1-2; D uncertain. The V and J ends lost 0 bases and 6 bases respectively, with 11 bases between them. Germline-derived CDR1 and CDR2 are MNHEY and SVGAGI. This CDR3 is 14 amino acids long.

The V call is TRBV2, the J call TRBJ2-7, with 7 bases lining up with TRBD1. CDR3 length: 15 residues. The V and J ends lost 5 bases and 0 bases, in that order; junction bases with no gene match: 7. The germline CDR1 and CDR2 sequences are SNHLY and FYNNEI. CDR3: CASSRQRTGSYEQYF. The DNA of the CDR3 is TGTGCCAGCAGTCGCCAAAGGACAGGCTCCTACGAGCAGTACTTC.

The chain joins TRBV7-9 to TRBJ2-7; 8 nucleotides agree with TRBD1. J lost 6 bases, V lost 5 bases, and 9 bases had no gene match. CDR1 is SEHNR, CDR2 FQNEAQ, per germline (reference sequence). The CDR3 has 14 residues. The DNA for the CDR3 is TGTGCCAGCAGCAGCCGGGACAGGACTCCCGAGCAGTACTTC. Encoded protein: CASSSRDRTPEQYF.